This T cell receptor (beta chain) derives from a study of cytomegalovirus exposure and HLA in healthy donors. General study findings and limits: Reportedly, cytomegalovirus status was diagnosed with high sensitivity and specificity. Some TCR beta chains (around 160 of them) were listed as cytomegalovirus-associated. In an earlier analysis, most TCR beta V segments were productive about 87% or about 30% of the time. A later analysis linked a missense DCLRE1C variant to TCR beta V- and J-gene trimming.

Primers included in the PCR were 60 Vbeta and 13 Jbeta primers. Sequenced by immunoSEQ multiplex PCR; TCRdb stores in-frame clones only, minus some. Here the sample spans under 200,000 clones, approximately 77% being singletons. This CDR3 contains 11 residues. Germline CDR1 reads SGHTA; CDR2 reads FQGNSA. V was pared by 5 bases and J by 6 bases, with 6 bases between. On this clone: Its antigen is not identified.

The clonotype was recovered from a male donor in good health and CMV-seropositive. The genes are TRBV7-2 and TRBJ2-3, with unresolved D. Material: PBMCs. The CDR3 bases are TGTGCCAGCAGCGTCTCGGATACGCAGTATTTT. Amino acids: CASSVSDTQYF.